In its sample, the clone carrying this TCR beta chain was seen many times. The antigen remains unidentified. This CDR3 region has 15 residues. The V and J ends lost 4 bases and 8 bases, in that order; junction bases with no gene match: 8. Germline assignment: CDR1 SGHVS and CDR2 FNYEAQ. The sample is drawn from a study of T-cell memory formation after mild COVID-19. Findings and limits, study-wide: There was a balanced CD4/CD8 profile in clones contracting day 15 to 85, and later expanders leaned CD4+. Contracting CD4+ clones lay largely in CM and EM, with CD8+ ones residing in EMRA. Cross-reactive memory seemingly joined, as some responding clones were found in pre-infection memory.

Constant-segment-primed 5'RACE gave TCR alpha and TCR beta cDNA libraries with sample barcodes and UMIs. TCRdb recomputed calls from the 5' RACE reads with MiXCR, one row per CDR3 protein. This sample has fewer than 700,000 distinct CDR3 sequences, with about a fifth found just once. What was sequenced was PBMCs or a T cell subset sorted from them (not recorded which). The sequence derives from an adult woman who had mild COVID-19 (a few samples of this study predate the infection). Cell type and time point are not known. The rearrangement links TRBV7-6 to TRBJ2-1; 10 bases match TRBD2. The CDR3: CASSWGLAQGDEQFF. As DNA, the CDR3 is TGTGCCAGCAGCTGGGGACTAGCGCAAGGGGATGAGCAGTTCTTC.